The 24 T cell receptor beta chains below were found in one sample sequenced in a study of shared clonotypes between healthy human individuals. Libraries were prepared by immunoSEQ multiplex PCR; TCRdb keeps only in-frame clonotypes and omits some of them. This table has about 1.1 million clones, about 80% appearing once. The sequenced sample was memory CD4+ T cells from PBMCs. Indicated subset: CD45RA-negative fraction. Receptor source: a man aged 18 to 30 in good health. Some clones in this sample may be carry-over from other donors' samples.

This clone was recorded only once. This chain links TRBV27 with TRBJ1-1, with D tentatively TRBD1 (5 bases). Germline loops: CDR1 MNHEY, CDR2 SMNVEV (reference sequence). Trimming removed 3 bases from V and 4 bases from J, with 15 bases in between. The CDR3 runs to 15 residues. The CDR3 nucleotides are TGTGCCAGCAGTTTTCTCGGAGAGAGGGGCACTGAAGCTTTCTTT. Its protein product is CASSFLGERGTEAFF.

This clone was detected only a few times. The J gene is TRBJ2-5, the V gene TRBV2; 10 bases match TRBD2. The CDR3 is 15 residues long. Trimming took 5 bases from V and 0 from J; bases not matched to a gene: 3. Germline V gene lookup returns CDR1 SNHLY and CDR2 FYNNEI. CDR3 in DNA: TGTGCCAGCAGTTTAGCGGGAGGCCACCAAGAGACCCAGTACTTC. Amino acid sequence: CASSLAGGHQETQYF.

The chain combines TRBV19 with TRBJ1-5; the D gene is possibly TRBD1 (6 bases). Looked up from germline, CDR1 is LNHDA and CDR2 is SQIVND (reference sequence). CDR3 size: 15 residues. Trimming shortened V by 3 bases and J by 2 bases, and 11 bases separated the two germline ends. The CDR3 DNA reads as TGTGCCAGTAGTATTAAACAGGGAGGCAATCAGCCCCAGCATTTT. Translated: CASSIKQGGNQPQHF.

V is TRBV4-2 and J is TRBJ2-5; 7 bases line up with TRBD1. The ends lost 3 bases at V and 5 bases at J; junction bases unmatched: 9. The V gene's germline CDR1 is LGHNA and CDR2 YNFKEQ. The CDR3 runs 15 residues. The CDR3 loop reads CASSQEAGGGETQYF. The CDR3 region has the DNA TGTGCCAGCAGCCAGGAGGCAGGGGGTGGCGAGACCCAGTACTTC.

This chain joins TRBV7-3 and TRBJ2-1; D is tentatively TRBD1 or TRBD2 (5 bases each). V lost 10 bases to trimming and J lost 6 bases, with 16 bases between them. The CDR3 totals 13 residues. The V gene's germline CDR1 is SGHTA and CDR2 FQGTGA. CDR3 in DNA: TGTGCCACCAGTAATAGGGACGGCAATGAGCAGTTCTTC. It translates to CATSNRDGNEQFF.

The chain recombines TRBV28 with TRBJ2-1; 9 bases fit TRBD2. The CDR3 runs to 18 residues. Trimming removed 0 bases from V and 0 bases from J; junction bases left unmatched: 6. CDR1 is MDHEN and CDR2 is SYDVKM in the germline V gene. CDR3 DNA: TGTGCCAGCAGTTTATGGCAGCGGGAGGCTATCTCCTACAATGAGCAGTTCTTC. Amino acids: CASSLWQREAISYNEQFF.

The CDR3 loop is CSVVRQAGTDTQYF. The CDR3 DNA sequence: TGCAGCGTTGTGCGGCAGGCTGGCACAGATACGCAGTATTTT. This chain links TRBV29-1 with TRBJ2-3; no clear D. This CDR3 region has 14 residues. Germline V gene data show CDR1 as SQVTM and CDR2 as ANQGSEA. V shed 4 bases and J shed 1 base, with 12 bases lying between them.

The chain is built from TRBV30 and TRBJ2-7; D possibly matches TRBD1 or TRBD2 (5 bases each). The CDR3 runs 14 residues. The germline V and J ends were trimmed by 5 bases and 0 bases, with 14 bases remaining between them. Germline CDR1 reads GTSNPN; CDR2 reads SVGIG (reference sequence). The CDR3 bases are TGTGCCTGGGCCCGGGGCCCCGCCTCCTACGAGCAGTACTTC. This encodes CAWARGPASYEQYF.

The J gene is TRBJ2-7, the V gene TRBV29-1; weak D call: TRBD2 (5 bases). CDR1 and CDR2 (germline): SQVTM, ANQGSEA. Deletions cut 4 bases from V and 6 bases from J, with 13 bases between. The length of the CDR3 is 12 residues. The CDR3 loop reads CSVGAGVAEQYF. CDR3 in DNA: TGCAGCGTTGGTGCCGGGGTCGCCGAGCAGTACTTC.

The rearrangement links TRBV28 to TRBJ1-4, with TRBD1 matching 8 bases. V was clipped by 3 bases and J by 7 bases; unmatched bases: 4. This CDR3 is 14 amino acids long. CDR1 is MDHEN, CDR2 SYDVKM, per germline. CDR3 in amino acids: CASSLSGGLEKLFF. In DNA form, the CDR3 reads TGTGCCAGCAGTTTGTCAGGGGGCCTTGAAAAACTGTTTTTT.

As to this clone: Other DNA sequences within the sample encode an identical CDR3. CDR3 bases: TGCGCCAGCAGCTTGGTAAGTGGCTACGAGCAGTACTTC. As protein: CASSLVSGYEQYF. The chain couples TRBV5-1 to TRBJ2-7, with D hard to call. The CDR3 runs 13 residues. Germline V lookup: CDR1 SGHRS, CDR2 YFSETQ. V shed 0 bases and J shed 3 bases, with 7 bases lying between them.

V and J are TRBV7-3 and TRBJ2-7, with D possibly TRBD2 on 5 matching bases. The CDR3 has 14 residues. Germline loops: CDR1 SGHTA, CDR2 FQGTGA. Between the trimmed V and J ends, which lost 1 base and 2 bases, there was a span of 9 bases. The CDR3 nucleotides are TGTGCCAGCAGCTTAATGGCGGGTACCTACGAGCAGTACTTC. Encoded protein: CASSLMAGTYEQYF.

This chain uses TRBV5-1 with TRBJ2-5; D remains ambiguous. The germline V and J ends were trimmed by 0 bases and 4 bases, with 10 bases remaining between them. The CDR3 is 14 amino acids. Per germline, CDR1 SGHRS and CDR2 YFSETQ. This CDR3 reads CASSLVPQRETQYF. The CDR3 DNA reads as TGCGCCAGCAGCTTGGTCCCTCAGAGAGAGACCCAGTACTTC.

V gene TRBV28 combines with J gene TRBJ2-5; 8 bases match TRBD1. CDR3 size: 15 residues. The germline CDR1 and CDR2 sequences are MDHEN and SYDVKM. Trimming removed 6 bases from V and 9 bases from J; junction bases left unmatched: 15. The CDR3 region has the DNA TGTGCCAGCAGCCCCCTGGACAGGGACCTCGGGGCCCAGTACTTC. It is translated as CASSPLDRDLGAQYF.

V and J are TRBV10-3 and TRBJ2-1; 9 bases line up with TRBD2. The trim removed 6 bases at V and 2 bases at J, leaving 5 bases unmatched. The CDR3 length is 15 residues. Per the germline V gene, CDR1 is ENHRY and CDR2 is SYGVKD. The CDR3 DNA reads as TGTGCCATCAGCCCAAGCGGGAGGCCCTACAATGAGCAGTTCTTC. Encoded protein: CAISPSGRPYNEQFF.

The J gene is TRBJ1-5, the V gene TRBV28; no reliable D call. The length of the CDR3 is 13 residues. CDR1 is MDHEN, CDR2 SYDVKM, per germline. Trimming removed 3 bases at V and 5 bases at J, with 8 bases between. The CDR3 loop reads CASSLIRHQPQHF. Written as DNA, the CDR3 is TGTGCCAGCAGTTTGATCCGGCATCAGCCCCAGCATTTT.

Written as DNA, the CDR3 is TGTGCCAGCAGTGAGGGAGCGGGAGGCACAGATACGCAGTATTTT. It codes for CASSEGAGGTDTQYF. This chain links TRBV6-4 with TRBJ2-3, with 8 nucleotides matching TRBD2. With V trimmed by 3 bases and J by 1 base, 3 bases remained unmatched. Germline CDR1 MRHNA, CDR2 SNTAGT. This CDR3 region has 15 residues.

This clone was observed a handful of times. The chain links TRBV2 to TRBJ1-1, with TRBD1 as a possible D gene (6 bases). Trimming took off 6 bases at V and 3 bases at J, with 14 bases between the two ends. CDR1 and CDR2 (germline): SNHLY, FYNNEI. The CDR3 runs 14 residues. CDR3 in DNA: TGTGCCAGCAGGTCACAGGGTCTGTACACTGAAGCTTTCTTT. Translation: CASRSQGLYTEAFF.

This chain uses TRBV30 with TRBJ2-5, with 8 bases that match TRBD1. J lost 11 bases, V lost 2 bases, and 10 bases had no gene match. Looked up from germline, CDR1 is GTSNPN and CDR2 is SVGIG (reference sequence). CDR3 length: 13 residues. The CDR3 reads CAWSRQGTGEQYF. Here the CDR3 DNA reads TGTGCCTGGAGTCGACAGGGGACGGGGGAGCAGTACTTC.

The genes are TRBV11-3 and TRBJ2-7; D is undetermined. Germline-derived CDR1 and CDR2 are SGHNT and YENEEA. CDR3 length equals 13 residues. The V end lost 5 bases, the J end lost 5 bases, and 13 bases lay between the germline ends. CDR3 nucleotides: TGTGCCAGCAGCCCGGGCCTTAACCACGAGCAGTACTTC. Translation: CASSPGLNHEQYF.

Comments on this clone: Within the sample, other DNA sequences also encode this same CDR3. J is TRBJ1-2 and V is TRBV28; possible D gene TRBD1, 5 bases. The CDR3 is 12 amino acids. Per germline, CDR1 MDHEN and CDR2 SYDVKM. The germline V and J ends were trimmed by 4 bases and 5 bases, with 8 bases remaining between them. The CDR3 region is CASSWGGYGYTF. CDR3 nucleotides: TGTGCCAGCAGTTGGGGGGGTTATGGCTACACCTTC.

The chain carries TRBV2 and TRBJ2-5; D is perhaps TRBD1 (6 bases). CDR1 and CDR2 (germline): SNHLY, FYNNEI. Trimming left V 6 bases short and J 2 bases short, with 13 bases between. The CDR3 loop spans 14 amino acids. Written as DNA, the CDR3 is TGTGCCAGCAGAGGGGGATCCTTTCAAGAGACCCAGTACTTC. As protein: CASRGGSFQETQYF.

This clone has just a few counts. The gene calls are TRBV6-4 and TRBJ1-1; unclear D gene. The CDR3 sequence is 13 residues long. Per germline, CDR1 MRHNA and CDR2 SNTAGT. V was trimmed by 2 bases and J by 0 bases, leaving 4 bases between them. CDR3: CASSDRMNTEAFF. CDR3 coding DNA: TGTGCCAGCAGTGACAGGATGAACACTGAAGCTTTCTTT.

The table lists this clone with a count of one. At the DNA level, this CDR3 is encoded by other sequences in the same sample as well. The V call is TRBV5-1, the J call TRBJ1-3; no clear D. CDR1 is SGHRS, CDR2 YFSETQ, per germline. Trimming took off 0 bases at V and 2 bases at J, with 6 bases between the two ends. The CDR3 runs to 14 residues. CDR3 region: CASSLGGAGNTIYF. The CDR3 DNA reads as TGCGCCAGCAGCTTGGGGGGAGCTGGAAACACCATATATTTT.